This T cell receptor (beta chain) was obtained from a study of response to subunit inactivated influenza vaccine. The study, taken as a whole, reports: Authors suggested each seasonal flu vaccination may recruit only limited numbers of new T cells.

MiXCR was run by TCRdb on the RT-PCR reads, yielding one entry per CDR3 protein. The sample has some 520,000 distinct CDR3 sequences; more than 15% are singletons. This clonotype showed up many times. Its cognate antigen is unknown. Specimen: CD4+ T cells sorted from PBMCs, collected roughly 24 months after vaccination. This clonotype was obtained from a man between 50 and 69 years old who received an inactivated influenza vaccine.

The CDR3, as DNA: TGTGCCAGCACCTCTGGGTCTCTACGCTACACCTTC. Translated, it gives CASTSGSLRYTF. The rearrangement links TRBV28 to TRBJ1-2; D uncertain. V dropped 7 bases and J dropped 9 bases, with 15 bases sitting between them. CDR1 and CDR2 (germline): MDHEN, SYDVKM. The CDR3 covers 12 residues.